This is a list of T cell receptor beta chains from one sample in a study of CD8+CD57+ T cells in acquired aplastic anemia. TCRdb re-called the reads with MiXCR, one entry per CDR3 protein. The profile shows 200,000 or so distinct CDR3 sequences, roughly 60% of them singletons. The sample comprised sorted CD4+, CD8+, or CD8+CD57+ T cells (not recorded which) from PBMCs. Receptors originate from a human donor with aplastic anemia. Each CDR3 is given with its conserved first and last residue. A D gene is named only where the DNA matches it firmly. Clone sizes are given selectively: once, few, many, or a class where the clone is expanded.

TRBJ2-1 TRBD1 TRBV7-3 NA CASSLLGTVNNEQFF TGTGCCAGCAGCTTATTGGGGACAGTTAACAATGAGCAGTTCTTC
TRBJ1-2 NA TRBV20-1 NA CSARALRKQGIDGYTF TGCAGTGCTAGGGCCTTAAGAAAGCAGGGGATCGATGGCTACACCTTC
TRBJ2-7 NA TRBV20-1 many CSARVADSYEQYF TGCAGTGCTAGAGTGGCAGACTCCTACGAGCAGTACTTC
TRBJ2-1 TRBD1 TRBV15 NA CATSSSRSGQGWVNEQFF TGTGCCACCAGCAGCTCCAGGTCGGGACAGGGGTGGGTCAATGAGCAGTTCTTC
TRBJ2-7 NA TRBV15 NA CATNRGRDNSYEQYF TGTGCCACCAACAGAGGTAGGGACAACTCCTACGAGCAGTACTTC
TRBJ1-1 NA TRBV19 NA CASSMGLRERNTGAFF TGTGCCAGTAGTATGGGTTTGAGGGAGAGGAACACTGGAGCTTTCTTT
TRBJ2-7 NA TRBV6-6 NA CASSPPEVTYEQYF TGTGCCAGCAGCCCCCCGGAGGTTACCTACGAGCAGTACTTC
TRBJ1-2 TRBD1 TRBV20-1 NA CSASTTGGYGYTF TGCAGTGCGTCAACCACAGGGGGCTATGGCTACACCTTC
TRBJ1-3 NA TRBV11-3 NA CASSAYGGNTIYF TGTGCCAGCAGCGCGTACGGTGGAAACACCATATATTTT
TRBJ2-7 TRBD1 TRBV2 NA CAKGAARSYEQYF TGTGCCAAGGGGGCCGCTAGATCCTACGAGCAGTACTTC
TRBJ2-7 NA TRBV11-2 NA CASSTWRAPFNEQYF TGTGCCAGCAGCACCTGGAGGGCTCCATTCAACGAGCAGTACTTC
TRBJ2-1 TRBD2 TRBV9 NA CASSAGLATYNEQFF TGTGCCAGCAGCGCCGGACTAGCGACCTACAATGAGCAGTTCTTC
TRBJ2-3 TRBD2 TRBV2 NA CASSPPFRAGADTQYF TGTGCCAGCAGCCCTCCCTTCCGAGCGGGAGCAGATACGCAGTATTTT
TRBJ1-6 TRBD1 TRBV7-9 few CAAASGQYNSPLHF TGTGCCGCAGCCTCGGGACAGTATAATTCACCCCTCCACTTT
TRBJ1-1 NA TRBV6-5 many CASSYGRDGTEAFF TGTGCCAGCAGTTACGGCAGGGACGGCACTGAAGCTTTCTTT
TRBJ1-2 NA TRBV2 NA CASRAETNYGYTF TGTGCCAGCAGGGCAGAAACTAACTATGGCTACACCTTC
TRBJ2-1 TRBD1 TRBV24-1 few CATSDRDRVAHNEQFF TGTGCCACCAGTGACCGGGACAGGGTGGCGCACAATGAGCAGTTCTTC
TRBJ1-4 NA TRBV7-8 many CASSPVPRDTEKLFF TGTGCCAGCAGCCCAGTCCCCCGGGACACTGAAAAACTGTTTTTT
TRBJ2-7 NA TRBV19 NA CASSHNGYREFYEQYF TGTGCCAGTAGTCATAATGGGTACAGGGAATTCTACGAGCAGTACTTC
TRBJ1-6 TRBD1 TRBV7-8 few CASSLVWTGSNSPLHF TGTGCCAGCAGCTTAGTATGGACAGGGAGTAATTCACCCCTCCACTTT
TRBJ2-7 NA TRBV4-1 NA CASSQDMISYEQYF TGCGCCAGCAGCCAAGATATGATCTCCTACGAGCAGTACTTC
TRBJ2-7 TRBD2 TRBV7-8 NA CASSLAGSSGRIVYEQYF TGTGCCAGCAGCTTAGCAGGTTCGAGCGGGAGGATCGTTTACGAGCAGTACTTC
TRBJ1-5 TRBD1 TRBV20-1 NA CSAEATGTNQPQHF TGCAGTGCTGAAGCGACAGGGACCAATCAGCCCCAGCATTTT
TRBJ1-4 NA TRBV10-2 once CASNGRGDEKLFF TGCGCCAGCAACGGACGGGGTGATGAAAAACTGTTTTTT
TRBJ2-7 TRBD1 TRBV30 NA CAWSVSDRGLPEQYF TGTGCCTGGAGTGTATCGGACAGGGGGCTACCCGAGCAGTACTTC
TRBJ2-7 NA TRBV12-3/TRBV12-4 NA CASSEDPTGSYEQYF TGTGCCAGCAGTGAAGACCCGACGGGATCCTACGAGCAGTACTTC
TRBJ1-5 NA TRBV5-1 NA CASSESSLRTDTQHF TGCGCCAGCAGCGAATCTAGCCTACGCACAGATACGCAGCATTTT
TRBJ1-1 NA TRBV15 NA CATSREGDYTEAFF TGTGCCACCAGCAGAGAAGGTGACTACACTGAAGCTTTCTTT
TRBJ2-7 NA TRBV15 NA CASSPRPDSYEQYF TGTGCCAGCAGCCCGCGTCCGGATTCCTACGAGCAGTACTTC
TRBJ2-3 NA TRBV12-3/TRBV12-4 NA CASNLIADTQYF TGTGCCAGCAACTTGATAGCAGATACGCAGTATTTT
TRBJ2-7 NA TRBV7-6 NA CASSQGRQGGTYEQYF TGTGCCAGCAGTCAGGGACGGCAGGGGGGTACGTACGAGCAGTACTTC
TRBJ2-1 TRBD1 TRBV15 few CATSSSRSGQGGTNEQFF TGTGCCACCAGCAGCTCCAGGTCGGGACAGGGGGGGACCAATGAGCAGTTCTTC
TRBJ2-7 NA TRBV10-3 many CAISEMWGNPPYEQYF TGTGCCATCAGTGAGATGTGGGGGAATCCCCCCTACGAGCAGTACTTC
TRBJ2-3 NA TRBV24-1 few CATSDKLTPSTDTQYF TGTGCCACCAGTGATAAGTTGACACCGAGCACAGATACGCAGTATTTT
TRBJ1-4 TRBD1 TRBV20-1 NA CSARMTGAHEKLFF TGCAGTGCTAGAATGACAGGGGCACATGAAAAACTGTTTTTT
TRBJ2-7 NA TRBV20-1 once CSARTSGSSYEQYF TGCAGTGCTAGGACCTCGGGGAGCTCCTACGAGCAGTACTTC
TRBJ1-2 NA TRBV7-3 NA CASSYDNYGYTF TGTGCCAGCAGCTACGATAACTATGGCTACACCTTC
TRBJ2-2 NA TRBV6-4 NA CASSVPGLLAGELFF TGTGCCAGCAGTGTCCCGGGATTGTTAGCCGGGGAGCTGTTTTTT
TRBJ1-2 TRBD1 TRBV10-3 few CASSEGQGAWVTF TGTGCCTCCTCTGAAGGACAGGGGGCTTGGGTGACCTTC
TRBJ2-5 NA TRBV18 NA CASSPGLGETQYF TGTGCCAGCTCACCAGGTTTGGGGGAGACCCAGTACTTC
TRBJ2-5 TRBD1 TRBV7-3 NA CASSSTGLGETQYF TGTGCCAGCAGCTCGACAGGGTTGGGGGAGACCCAGTACTTC
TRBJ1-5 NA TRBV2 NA CASSEGLYSNQPQHF TGTGCCAGCAGTGAGGGACTTTATAGCAATCAGCCCCAGCATTTT
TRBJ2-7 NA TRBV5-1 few CASSLDVAVTYEQYF TGCGCCAGCAGCTTGGATGTAGCGGTTACCTACGAGCAGTACTTC
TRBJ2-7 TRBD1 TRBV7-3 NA CASSSSAGTGVDYEQYF TGTGCCAGCAGCTCCTCCGCGGGGACAGGGGTTGACTACGAGCAGTACTTC
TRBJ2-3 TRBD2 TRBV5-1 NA CASSPELAGGPDTQYF TGCGCCAGCAGCCCCGAACTAGCGGGAGGCCCAGATACGCAGTATTTT
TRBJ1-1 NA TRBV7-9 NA CASSLSNSGGGNTEAFF TGTGCCAGCAGCTTAAGCAATAGTGGGGGGGGGAACACTGAAGCTTTCTTT
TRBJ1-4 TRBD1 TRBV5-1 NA CASSHRQGLDEKLFF TGCGCCAGCAGCCACCGACAGGGTTTGGATGAAAAACTGTTTTTT
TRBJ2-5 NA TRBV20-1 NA CSATSLGWETQYF TGCAGTGCAACCTCCCTGGGCTGGGAGACCCAGTACTTC
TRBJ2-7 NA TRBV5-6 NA CASSWPRRTSAYEQYF TGTGCCAGCAGCTGGCCCCGGCGGACCTCCGCCTACGAGCAGTACTTC
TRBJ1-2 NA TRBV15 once CATSRDRAGNYGYTF TGTGCCACCAGCAGAGATAGGGCAGGAAACTATGGCTACACCTTC
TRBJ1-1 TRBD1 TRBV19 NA CASSAQGSGTEAFF TGTGCCAGTAGTGCACAGGGGTCGGGAACTGAAGCTTTCTTT
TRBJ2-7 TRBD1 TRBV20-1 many CSAPKPGQGSQEQYF TGCAGTGCCCCCAAACCGGGACAGGGCTCGCAGGAGCAGTACTTC
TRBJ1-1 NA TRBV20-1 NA CSAQVQGRILNTEAFF TGCAGTGCGCAGGTACAGGGCCGCATACTGAACACTGAAGCTTTCTTT
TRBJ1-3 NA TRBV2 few CASSEAGNTIYF TGTGCCAGCAGTGAGGCTGGAAACACCATATATTTT
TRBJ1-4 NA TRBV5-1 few CASSLDQGTLFF TGCGCCAGCAGCTTAGATCAGGGGACGCTGTTTTTT
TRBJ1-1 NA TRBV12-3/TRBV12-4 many CASTPPGGGGTEAFF TGTGCCAGCACCCCGCCCGGGGGTGGGGGCACTGAAGCTTTCTTT
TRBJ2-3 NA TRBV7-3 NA CASSRNSPQSDTQYF TGTGCCAGCAGTCGGAACTCTCCCCAGTCAGATACGCAGTATTTT
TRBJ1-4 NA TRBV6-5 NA CASSRRIYNEKLFF TGTGCCAGCAGCCGGAGGATCTATAATGAAAAACTGTTTTTT
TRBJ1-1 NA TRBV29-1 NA CSVMRGLGDTEAFF TGCAGCGTGATGAGGGGCCTGGGAGACACTGAAGCTTTCTTT
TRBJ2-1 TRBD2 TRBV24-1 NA CATSDLGLDRNEQFF TGTGCCACCAGTGATCTGGGACTAGATAGGAATGAGCAGTTCTTC